Presented here are 3 T cell receptor beta chains from one specimen sequenced in a study of blood T cell repertoires in COVID-19 (dated by TCRdb to 2018 to 2020). The protocol used for the library was the immunoSEQ multiplex PCR assay. Here the immuneACCESS table is served through TCRdb, limited to in-frame sequences with V and J called. Missing clones are a known gap in these copies; in checked studies unresolved V genes cover under half, and the rest lacks a known reason. In this sample the table shows 120,000 to 150,000 clones, about 85% of which occur a single time. The ten largest clones take up 35% to 40% of the sample. Sequencing was carried out using peripheral blood. The receptor set was obtained from a human donor in a cohort sampled during active COVID-19.

The rearrangement joins TRBV28 to TRBJ2-3, with 8 bases lining up with TRBD1. From germline, CDR1 is MDHEN and CDR2 SYDVKM. J lost 2 bases, V lost 6 bases, and 7 bases had no gene match. The CDR3 length is 15 residues. In DNA, the CDR3 is TGTGCCAGCAGACAACAGGGGGTGGCCACAGATACGCAGTATTTT. Translated: CASRQQGVATDTQYF.

The chain couples TRBV9 to TRBJ1-4; a possible D gene is TRBD1 (6 bases). The CDR3 loop spans 13 amino acids. Germline CDR1 reads SGDLS; CDR2 reads YYNGEE. The V gene lost 4 bases and the J gene lost 8 bases, with 12 bases spanning the gap. CDR3 protein: CASSPDSGEKLFF. The CDR3 DNA reads as TGTGCCAGCAGCCCGGACAGTGGGGAAAAACTGTTTTTT.

About this clone itself: The same CDR3 can be traced to other DNA sequences in this sample. This chain uses TRBV6-2 or TRBV6-3 with TRBJ1-1; no definite D call. Germline V gene sequence: CDR1 MNHEY, CDR2 SVGEGT. Trimming cost V 5 bases and J 1 base, with 8 bases left between them. The CDR3 runs 13 residues. CDR3 sequence reads: CASSRTGNTEAFF. The CDR3 nucleotides are TGTGCCAGCAGTCGGACTGGGAACACTGAAGCTTTCTTT.